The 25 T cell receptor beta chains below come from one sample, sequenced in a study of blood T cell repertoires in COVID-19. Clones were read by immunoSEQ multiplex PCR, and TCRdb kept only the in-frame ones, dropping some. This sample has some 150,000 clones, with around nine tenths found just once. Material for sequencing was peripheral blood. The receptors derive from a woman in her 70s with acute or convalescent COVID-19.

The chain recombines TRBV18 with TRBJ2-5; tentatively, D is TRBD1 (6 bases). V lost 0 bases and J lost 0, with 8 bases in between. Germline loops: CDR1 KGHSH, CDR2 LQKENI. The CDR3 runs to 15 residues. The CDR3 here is CASSPPGQYQETQYF. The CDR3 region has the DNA TGTGCCAGCTCACCACCCGGACAGTACCAAGAGACCCAGTACTTC. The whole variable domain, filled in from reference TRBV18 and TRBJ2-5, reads NAGVMQNPRHLVRRRGQEARLRCSPMKGHSHVYWYRQLPEEGLKFMVYLQKENIIDESGMPKERFSAEFPKEGPSILRIQQVVRGDSAAYFCASSPPGQYQETQYFGPGTRLLVL.

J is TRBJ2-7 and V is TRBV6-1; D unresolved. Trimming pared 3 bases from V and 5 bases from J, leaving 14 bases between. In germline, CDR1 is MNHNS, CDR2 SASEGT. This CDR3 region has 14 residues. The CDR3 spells CASSDINRSNEQYV. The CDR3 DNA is TGTGCCAGCAGTGACATTAACAGAAGCAACGAGCAGTACGTC.

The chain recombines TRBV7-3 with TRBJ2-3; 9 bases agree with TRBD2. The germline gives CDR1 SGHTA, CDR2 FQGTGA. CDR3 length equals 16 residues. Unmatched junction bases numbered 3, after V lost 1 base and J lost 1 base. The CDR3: CASSLNVAGGTDTQYF. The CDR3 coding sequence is TGTGCCAGCAGCTTAAATGTAGCGGGGGGCACAGATACGCAGTATTTT.

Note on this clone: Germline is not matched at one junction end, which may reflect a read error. The CDR3: CASSLAVWTGGAQDTIYF. The CDR3 nucleotides are TGTGCTAGCAGCTTAGCGGTTTGGACAGGGGGCGCGCAGGACACCATATATTTT. V gene TRBV7-7 combines with J gene TRBJ1-3; TRBD1 matches at 11 bases. The germline CDR1 and CDR2 sequences are SSHAT and FNYEAQ (reference sequence). The CDR3 is made up of 18 amino acids.

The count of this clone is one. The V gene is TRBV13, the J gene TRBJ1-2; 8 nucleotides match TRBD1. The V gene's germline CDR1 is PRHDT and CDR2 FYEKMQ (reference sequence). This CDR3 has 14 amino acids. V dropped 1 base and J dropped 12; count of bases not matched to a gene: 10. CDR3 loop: CASSLVGAQGVNTF. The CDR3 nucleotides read TGTGCCAGCAGCTTAGTTGGGGCACAGGGGGTTAACACCTTC.

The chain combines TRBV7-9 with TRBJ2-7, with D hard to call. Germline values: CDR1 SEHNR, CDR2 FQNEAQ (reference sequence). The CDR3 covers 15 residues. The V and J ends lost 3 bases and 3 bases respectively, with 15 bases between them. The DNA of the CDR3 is TGTGCCAGCAGCTTTAGAGGCCTACACCTCTACGAGCAGTACGTC. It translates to CASSFRGLHLYEQYV.

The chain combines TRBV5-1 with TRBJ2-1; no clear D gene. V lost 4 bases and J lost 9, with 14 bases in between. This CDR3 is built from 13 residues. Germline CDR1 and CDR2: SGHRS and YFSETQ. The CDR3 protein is CASSLTANSEQFF. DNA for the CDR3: TGCGCCAGCAGCCTGACCGCGAACAGTGAGCAGTTCTTC.

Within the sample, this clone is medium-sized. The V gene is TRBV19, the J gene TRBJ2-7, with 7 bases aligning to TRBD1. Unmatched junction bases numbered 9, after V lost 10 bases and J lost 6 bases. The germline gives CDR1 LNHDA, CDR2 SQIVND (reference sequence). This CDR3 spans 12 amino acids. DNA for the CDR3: TGTGCCACCCAGGGGGATGGGGTCGAGCAGTACTTC. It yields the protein CATQGDGVEQYF.

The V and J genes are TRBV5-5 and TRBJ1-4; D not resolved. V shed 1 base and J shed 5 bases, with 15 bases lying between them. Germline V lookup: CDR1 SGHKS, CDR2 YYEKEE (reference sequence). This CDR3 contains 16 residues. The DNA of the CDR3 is TGTGCCAGCAGCTTGAACCGGTCCCCCCCCAATGAAAAACTGTTTTTT. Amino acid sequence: CASSLNRSPPNEKLFF.

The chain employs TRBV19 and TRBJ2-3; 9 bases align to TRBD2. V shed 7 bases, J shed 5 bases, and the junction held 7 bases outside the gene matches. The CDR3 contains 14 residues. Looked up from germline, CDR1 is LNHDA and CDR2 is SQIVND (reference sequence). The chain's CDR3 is CASNRGRDGDTQYF. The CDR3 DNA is TGTGCCAGTAATCGCGGGAGGGATGGAGATACGCAGTATTTT.

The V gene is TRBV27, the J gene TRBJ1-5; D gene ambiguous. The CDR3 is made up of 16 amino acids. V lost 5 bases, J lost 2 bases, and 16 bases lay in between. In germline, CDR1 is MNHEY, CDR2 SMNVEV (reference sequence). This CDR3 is CASSPFRLEGNQPQHF. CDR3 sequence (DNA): TGTGCCAGCAGTCCTTTCAGGTTGGAGGGCAATCAGCCCCAGCATTTT.

CDR3 nucleotide sequence: TGTGCCAGCGAGTTATCAGGGGGCGCGATCTATGGCTACACCTTC. Translated, it gives CASELSGGAIYGYTF. The chain carries TRBV2 and TRBJ1-2; 8 bases agree with TRBD1. CDR1 and CDR2 from the germline V gene are SNHLY and FYNNEI. The CDR3 covers 15 residues. V shed 8 bases and J 4 bases; nucleotides not matched to a gene: 12.

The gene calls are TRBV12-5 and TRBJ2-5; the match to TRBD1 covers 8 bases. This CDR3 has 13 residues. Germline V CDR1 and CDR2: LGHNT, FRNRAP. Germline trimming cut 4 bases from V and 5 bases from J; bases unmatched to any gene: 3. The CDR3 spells CASGYRTGETQYF. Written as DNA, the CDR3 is TGTGCTAGTGGTTATCGGACAGGGGAGACCCAGTACTTC.

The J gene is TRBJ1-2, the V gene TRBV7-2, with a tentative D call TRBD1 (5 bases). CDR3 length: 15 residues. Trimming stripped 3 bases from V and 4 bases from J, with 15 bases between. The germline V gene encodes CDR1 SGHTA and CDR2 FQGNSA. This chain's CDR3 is CASSFAWRQSYGYTF. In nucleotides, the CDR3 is TGTGCCAGCAGCTTTGCCTGGAGACAGAGCTATGGCTACACCTTC.

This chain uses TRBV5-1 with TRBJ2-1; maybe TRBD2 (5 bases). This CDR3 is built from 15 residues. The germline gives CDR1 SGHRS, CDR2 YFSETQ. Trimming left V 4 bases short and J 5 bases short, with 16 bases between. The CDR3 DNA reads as TGCGCCAGCAGCGCATCAGCCTGGGAGAACAATGAGCAGTTCTTC. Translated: CASSASAWENNEQFF.

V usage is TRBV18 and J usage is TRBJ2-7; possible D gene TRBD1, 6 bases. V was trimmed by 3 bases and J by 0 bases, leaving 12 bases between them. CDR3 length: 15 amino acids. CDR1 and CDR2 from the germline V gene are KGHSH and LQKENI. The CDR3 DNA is TGTGCCAGCTCACCTGACAGGACCAGCTCCTACGAGCAGTACTTC. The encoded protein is CASSPDRTSSYEQYF.

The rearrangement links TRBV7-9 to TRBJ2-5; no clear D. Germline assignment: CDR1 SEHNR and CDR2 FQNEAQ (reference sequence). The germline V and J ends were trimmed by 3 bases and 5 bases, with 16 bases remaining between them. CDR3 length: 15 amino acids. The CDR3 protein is CASSLMWVSGETQYF. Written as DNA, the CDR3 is TGTGCCAGCAGCTTGATGTGGGTGTCCGGGGAGACCCAGTACTTC.

CDR3 DNA: TGTGCCAGTAGTAACCGGGACAGCCCTATCTTTAACTATGGCTACACCTTC. This sequence encodes CASSNRDSPIFNYGYTF. V is TRBV19 and J is TRBJ1-2; 7 positions match TRBD1. The CDR3 sequence is 17 residues long. Germline trimming cut 4 bases from V and 1 base from J; bases unmatched to any gene: 12. The germline V gene encodes CDR1 LNHDA and CDR2 SQIVND (reference sequence). The full variable domain, in which reference TRBV19 and TRBJ1-2 provide the parts outside the CDR3, is DGGITQSPKYLFRKEGQNVTLSCEQNLNHDAMYWYRQDPGQGLRLIYYSQIVNDFQKGDIAEGYSVSREKKESFPLTVTSAQKNPTAFYLCASSNRDSPIFNYGYTFGSGTRLTVV.

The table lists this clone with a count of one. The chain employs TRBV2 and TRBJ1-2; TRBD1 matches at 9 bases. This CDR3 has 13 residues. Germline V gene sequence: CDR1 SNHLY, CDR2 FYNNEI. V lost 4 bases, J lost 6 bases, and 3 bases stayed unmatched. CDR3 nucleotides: TGTGCCAGCAGTGTCAGGACAGGGGATGGCTACACCTTC. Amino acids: CASSVRTGDGYTF.

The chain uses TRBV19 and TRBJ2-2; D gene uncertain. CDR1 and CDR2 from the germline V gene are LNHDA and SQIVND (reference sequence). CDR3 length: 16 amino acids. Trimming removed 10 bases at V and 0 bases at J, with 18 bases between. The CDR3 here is CATSPPRHANTGELFF. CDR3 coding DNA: TGTGCCACAAGCCCCCCAAGACACGCGAACACCGGGGAGCTGTTTTTT.

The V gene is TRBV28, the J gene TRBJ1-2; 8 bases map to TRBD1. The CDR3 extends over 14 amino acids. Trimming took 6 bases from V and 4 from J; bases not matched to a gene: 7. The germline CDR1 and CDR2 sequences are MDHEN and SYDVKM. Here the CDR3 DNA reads TGTGCCAGCAGGACAGGGGTGGGACCCTATGGCTACACCTTC. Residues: CASRTGVGPYGYTF.

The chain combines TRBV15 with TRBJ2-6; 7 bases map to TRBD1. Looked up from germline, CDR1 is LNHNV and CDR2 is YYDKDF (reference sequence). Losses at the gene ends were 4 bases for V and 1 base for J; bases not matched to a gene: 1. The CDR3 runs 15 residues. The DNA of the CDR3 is TGTGCCACCAGCACCAGGGGGTCTGGGGCCAACGTCCTGACTTTC. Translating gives CATSTRGSGANVLTF.

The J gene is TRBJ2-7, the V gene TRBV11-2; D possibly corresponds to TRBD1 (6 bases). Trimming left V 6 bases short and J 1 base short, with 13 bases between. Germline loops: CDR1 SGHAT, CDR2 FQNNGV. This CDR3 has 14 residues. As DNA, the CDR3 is TGTGCCAGCAGTCCCAGACAGGTATCCTACGAGCAGTACGTC. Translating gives CASSPRQVSYEQYV.

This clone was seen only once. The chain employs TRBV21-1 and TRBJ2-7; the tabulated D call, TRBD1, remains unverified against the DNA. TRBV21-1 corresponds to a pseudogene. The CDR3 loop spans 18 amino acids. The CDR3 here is CASSPPTTGGRISYEQYV. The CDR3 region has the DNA TGTGCCAGCAGCCCTCCGACTACAGGGGGCCGTATCTCCTACGAGCAGTACGTC.

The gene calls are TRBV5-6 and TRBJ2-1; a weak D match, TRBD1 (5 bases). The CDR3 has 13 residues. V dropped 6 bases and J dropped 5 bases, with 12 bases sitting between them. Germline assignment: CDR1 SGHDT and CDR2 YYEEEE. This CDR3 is CASTSGQNNEQFF. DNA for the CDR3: TGTGCCAGCACCTCAGGGCAGAACAATGAGCAGTTCTTC.